The rows below give T cell receptor beta chains drawn from one sample of a study of T-cell reconstitution after alpha-beta-depleted transplantation in children. TCRdb passed the PCR reads through MiXCR, listing each CDR3 protein once. Of around 16,000 distinct CDR3 sequences in the sample, roughly 7.1% are singletons; the top ten hold 30% to 45%. Sequenced here: PBMCs, mostly from graft donor cells, sampled 60 days after TCRalphabeta/CD19-depleted stem cell transplant. The receptors derive from a boy under three years old who had a stem cell transplant for Wiskott-Aldrich syndrome, so the T cells may come from the graft donor. Each CDR3 is given with its conserved first and last residue. The D gene is left open where the match is weak. Not all rows give a size; the values are once, few, many and, for expanded clones, a class.

d_call: NA; cdr3_length: 13; v_call: TRBV2; j_call: TRBJ1-2; clone_size: NA; cdr3_nt: TGTGCCAGCAGTGAAGGAGGGAACGGTGGCTACACCTTC; cdr3_aa: CASSEGGNGGYTF
d_call: TRBD2; cdr3_length: 17; v_call: TRBV5-1; j_call: TRBJ2-5; clone_size: few; cdr3_nt: TGCGCCAGCAGCTTGGTCCTTAGAGCGGGATTTCAAGAGACCCAGTACTTC; cdr3_aa: CASSLVLRAGFQETQYF
d_call: TRBD1; cdr3_length: 15; v_call: TRBV14; j_call: TRBJ2-7; clone_size: many; cdr3_nt: TGTGCCAGCAGTTTCCGGGGACAGGGACCCTACGAGCAGTACTTC; cdr3_aa: CASSFRGQGPYEQYF
d_call: NA; cdr3_length: 14; v_call: TRBV29-1; j_call: TRBJ2-1; clone_size: many; cdr3_nt: TGCAGCGTTGGACTTCAGGGGAAGTACAATGAGCAGTTCTTC; cdr3_aa: CSVGLQGKYNEQFF
d_call: TRBD2; cdr3_length: 16; v_call: TRBV4-2; j_call: TRBJ2-1; clone_size: few; cdr3_nt: TGTGCCAGCAGCCAGGAGCTAGCGGCCTCCTACAATGAGCAGTTCTTC; cdr3_aa: CASSQELAASYNEQFF
d_call: NA; cdr3_length: 15; v_call: TRBV7-9; j_call: TRBJ2-7; clone_size: many; cdr3_nt: TGTGCCAGCAGCTTAGACGGGACTCTAAACTACGAGCAGTACTTC; cdr3_aa: CASSLDGTLNYEQYF
d_call: NA; cdr3_length: 14; v_call: TRBV2; j_call: TRBJ1-1; clone_size: many; cdr3_nt: TGTGCCAGCAGAGCATACAGTTTCAACACTGAAGCTTTCTTT; cdr3_aa: CASRAYSFNTEAFF
d_call: TRBD2; cdr3_length: 16; v_call: TRBV20-1; j_call: TRBJ2-7; clone_size: few; cdr3_nt: TGCAGTGCTGACTTCACGACTAGCGTCGGACGGTACGAGCAGTACTTC; cdr3_aa: CSADFTTSVGRYEQYF
d_call: TRBD2; cdr3_length: 14; v_call: TRBV5-1; j_call: TRBJ2-2; clone_size: many; cdr3_nt: TGCGCCAGCAGTCGGACTAGCGGCTCCGGGGAGCTGTTTTTT; cdr3_aa: CASSRTSGSGELFF
d_call: TRBD2; cdr3_length: 16; v_call: TRBV11-2; j_call: TRBJ2-7; clone_size: many; cdr3_nt: TGTGCCAGCAGCCTCAGGACTAGCGGGATTTCCGCCGAGCAGTACTTC; cdr3_aa: CASSLRTSGISAEQYF
d_call: TRBD1; cdr3_length: 13; v_call: TRBV20-1; j_call: TRBJ2-1; clone_size: NA; cdr3_nt: TGCAGTGCTAAGGGACAGAACTACAATGAGCAGTTCTTC; cdr3_aa: CSAKGQNYNEQFF
d_call: NA; cdr3_length: 13; v_call: TRBV5-1; j_call: TRBJ2-7; clone_size: few; cdr3_nt: TGCGCCAGCAGGGCCGGCAGCTTGAACGAGCAGTACTTC; cdr3_aa: CASRAGSLNEQYF
d_call: NA; cdr3_length: 15; v_call: TRBV9; j_call: TRBJ2-3; clone_size: many; cdr3_nt: TGTGCCAGCAGCAGAGCGGTCTCAAGCACAGATACGCAGTATTTT; cdr3_aa: CASSRAVSSTDTQYF
d_call: TRBD2; cdr3_length: 15; v_call: TRBV20-1; j_call: TRBJ2-2; clone_size: medium-sized; cdr3_nt: TGCAGTGCTAGAGAGGTAGTAGCGGGAGTAGGGGAGCTGTTTTTT; cdr3_aa: CSAREVVAGVGELFF
d_call: NA; cdr3_length: 14; v_call: TRBV7-9; j_call: TRBJ2-3; clone_size: many; cdr3_nt: TGTGCCAGCAGCCTCTTCGGCAGCACAGATACGCAGTATTTT; cdr3_aa: CASSLFGSTDTQYF
d_call: TRBD2; cdr3_length: 15; v_call: TRBV2; j_call: TRBJ2-3; clone_size: NA; cdr3_nt: TGTGCCAGCAGTGAAGATGGCGGGAGGACAGATACGCAGTATTTT; cdr3_aa: CASSEDGGRTDTQYF
d_call: NA; cdr3_length: 14; v_call: TRBV7-9; j_call: TRBJ2-7; clone_size: few; cdr3_nt: TGTGCCAGCAGCTTACGGCAGACCTCCTACGAGCAGTACTTC; cdr3_aa: CASSLRQTSYEQYF
d_call: NA; cdr3_length: 15; v_call: TRBV20-1; j_call: TRBJ2-1; clone_size: many; cdr3_nt: TGCAGTGCTCGATCAACTCGGGGAACCTACAATGAGCAGTTCTTC; cdr3_aa: CSARSTRGTYNEQFF
d_call: TRBD1; cdr3_length: 14; v_call: TRBV9; j_call: TRBJ2-7; clone_size: many; cdr3_nt: TGTGCCAGCAGCCCGGGACAGGGGGCGTACGAGCAGTACTTC; cdr3_aa: CASSPGQGAYEQYF
d_call: TRBD2; cdr3_length: 16; v_call: TRBV30; j_call: TRBJ2-7; clone_size: NA; cdr3_nt: TGTGCCTGGAGCAGGGGGCTAGCGGGAGGCTCCTACGAGCAGTACTTC; cdr3_aa: CAWSRGLAGGSYEQYF
d_call: NA; cdr3_length: 14; v_call: TRBV18; j_call: TRBJ2-4; clone_size: many; cdr3_nt: TGTGCCAGCTCACCACCTTTTTCGGGGAGCATTCAGTACTTC; cdr3_aa: CASSPPFSGSIQYF
d_call: NA; cdr3_length: 15; v_call: TRBV5-1; j_call: TRBJ2-1; clone_size: few; cdr3_nt: TGCGCCAGCAGCTTGGAGGCCAGTAGTTACAATGAGCAGTTCTTC; cdr3_aa: CASSLEASSYNEQFF
d_call: NA; cdr3_length: 15; v_call: TRBV2; j_call: TRBJ2-1; clone_size: NA; cdr3_nt: TGTGCCAGCAGTGGGTGGTGGGCTTTCTACAATGAGCAGTTCTTC; cdr3_aa: CASSGWWAFYNEQFF
d_call: TRBD1; cdr3_length: 15; v_call: TRBV20-1; j_call: TRBJ2-5; clone_size: many; cdr3_nt: TGCAGTGCCCACATCCGGGACAGGTACCAAGAGACCCAGTACTTC; cdr3_aa: CSAHIRDRYQETQYF
d_call: NA; cdr3_length: 14; v_call: TRBV12-3/TRBV12-4; j_call: TRBJ2-7; clone_size: NA; cdr3_nt: TGTGCCAGCAGTTCGCAGGGGTGGGTCCCAGAGCAGTACTTC; cdr3_aa: CASSSQGWVPEQYF
d_call: NA; cdr3_length: 12; v_call: TRBV20-1; j_call: TRBJ2-1; clone_size: many; cdr3_nt: TGCAGTGCTAGATATACTAACAATGAGCAGTTCTTC; cdr3_aa: CSARYTNNEQFF
d_call: NA; cdr3_length: 17; v_call: TRBV5-1; j_call: TRBJ2-6; clone_size: many; cdr3_nt: TGCGCCAGCAGCTTGGTGGCGGGACCCTCTGGGGCCAACGTCCTGACTTTC; cdr3_aa: CASSLVAGPSGANVLTF
d_call: NA; cdr3_length: 13; v_call: TRBV2; j_call: TRBJ1-1; clone_size: many; cdr3_nt: TGTGCCAGCAGTGTGTGGATGAACACTGAAGCTTTCTTT; cdr3_aa: CASSVWMNTEAFF
d_call: NA; cdr3_length: 12; v_call: TRBV7-3; j_call: TRBJ1-2; clone_size: many; cdr3_nt: TGTGCCAGCAGCGGTCAGAGGGGTGGCTACACCTTC; cdr3_aa: CASSGQRGGYTF
d_call: NA; cdr3_length: 13; v_call: TRBV12-5; j_call: TRBJ2-5; clone_size: many; cdr3_nt: TGTGCTAGTGGTTTGGGACAGGAAGAGACCCAGTACTTC; cdr3_aa: CASGLGQEETQYF
d_call: NA; cdr3_length: 12; v_call: TRBV24-1; j_call: TRBJ1-2; clone_size: many; cdr3_nt: TGTGCCACCAGTGAGCCCAGGGGAGGCTACACCTTC; cdr3_aa: CATSEPRGGYTF
d_call: TRBD2; cdr3_length: 19; v_call: TRBV6-1; j_call: TRBJ2-3; clone_size: NA; cdr3_nt: TGTGCCAGCAGTCCATGGGGGACTAGCGGGAGTGGGAGCACAGATACGCAGTATTTT; cdr3_aa: CASSPWGTSGSGSTDTQYF
d_call: NA; cdr3_length: 15; v_call: TRBV12-3/TRBV12-4; j_call: TRBJ2-3; clone_size: many; cdr3_nt: TGTGCCAGCAGCCCTCAGGACTCCGGAACAGATACGCAGTATTTT; cdr3_aa: CASSPQDSGTDTQYF
d_call: NA; cdr3_length: 15; v_call: TRBV29-1; j_call: TRBJ2-5; clone_size: many; cdr3_nt: TGCAGCGTTGAAGGTGGGGACACAAACTTGTGGACCCAGTACTTC; cdr3_aa: CSVEGGDTNLWTQYF
d_call: NA; cdr3_length: 14; v_call: TRBV6-1; j_call: TRBJ1-1; clone_size: NA; cdr3_nt: TGTGCCAGCTCCCTGTTGGGGTGGGACACTGAAGCTTTCTTT; cdr3_aa: CASSLLGWDTEAFF
d_call: TRBD1; cdr3_length: 16; v_call: TRBV29-1; j_call: TRBJ2-2; clone_size: many; cdr3_nt: TGCAGCGTAATAGCCAGACAGGGCCCGAACACCGGGGAGCTGTTTTTT; cdr3_aa: CSVIARQGPNTGELFF
d_call: NA; cdr3_length: 16; v_call: TRBV5-1; j_call: TRBJ2-2; clone_size: many; cdr3_nt: TGCGCCAGCAGCTTGGTGGCAGGGACCAACACCGGGGAGCTGTTTTTT; cdr3_aa: CASSLVAGTNTGELFF
d_call: TRBD1; cdr3_length: 16; v_call: TRBV20-1; j_call: TRBJ1-5; clone_size: NA; cdr3_nt: TGCTGCGCTAGAGAGTTCCACAGGGGTACGGGGCAGCCCCAGCATTTT; cdr3_aa: CCAREFHRGTGQPQHF
d_call: TRBD1; cdr3_length: 14; v_call: TRBV5-1; j_call: TRBJ1-2; clone_size: many; cdr3_nt: TGCGCCAGCAGCTTCTCCGACAGGGCATATGGCTACACCTTC; cdr3_aa: CASSFSDRAYGYTF
d_call: TRBD1; cdr3_length: 16; v_call: TRBV13; j_call: TRBJ2-7; clone_size: many; cdr3_nt: TGTGCCAGCAGCTACGGGACGGGACAGAAAGCCTACGAGCAGTACTTC; cdr3_aa: CASSYGTGQKAYEQYF
d_call: TRBD2; cdr3_length: 15; v_call: TRBV19; j_call: TRBJ2-1; clone_size: many; cdr3_nt: TGTGCCAGTCGGACTAGCGGGAGCTCCTACAATGAGCAGTTCTTC; cdr3_aa: CASRTSGSSYNEQFF
d_call: NA; cdr3_length: 15; v_call: TRBV5-8; j_call: TRBJ2-7; clone_size: many; cdr3_nt: TGTGCCAGCAGCTTCCACGGACGTAGGGTGGACGAGCAGTACTTC; cdr3_aa: CASSFHGRRVDEQYF
d_call: TRBD1; cdr3_length: 12; v_call: TRBV24-1; j_call: TRBJ2-7; clone_size: NA; cdr3_nt: TGTGCAACGGCAGGGGGAGACTACGAGCAGTACTTC; cdr3_aa: CATAGGDYEQYF
d_call: TRBD1; cdr3_length: 17; v_call: TRBV5-1; j_call: TRBJ2-5; clone_size: many; cdr3_nt: TGCGCCAGCAGAGGGGTGATCGGACAGGGCGATTTAGAGACCCAGTACTTC; cdr3_aa: CASRGVIGQGDLETQYF
d_call: TRBD2; cdr3_length: 15; v_call: TRBV28; j_call: TRBJ2-7; clone_size: few; cdr3_nt: TGTGCCAGCAGAGGCCGCGGGAGTCAGACCTACGAGCAGTACTTC; cdr3_aa: CASRGRGSQTYEQYF
d_call: TRBD2; cdr3_length: 14; v_call: TRBV20-1; j_call: TRBJ2-3; clone_size: NA; cdr3_nt: TGCAGTGCTACACTAGCGGGAGGTCCGGGTACGCAGTATTTT; cdr3_aa: CSATLAGGPGTQYF
d_call: NA; cdr3_length: 18; v_call: TRBV4-2; j_call: TRBJ2-3; clone_size: many; cdr3_nt: TGTGCCAGCAGCCACAAGGGGTGGGGTAGCGGATACACAGATACGCAGTATTTT; cdr3_aa: CASSHKGWGSGYTDTQYF
d_call: TRBD2; cdr3_length: 16; v_call: TRBV15; j_call: TRBJ2-3; clone_size: many; cdr3_nt: TGTGCCACCAGCCCCAGGCTAGCGGAGCTCACAGATACGCAGTATTTT; cdr3_aa: CATSPRLAELTDTQYF